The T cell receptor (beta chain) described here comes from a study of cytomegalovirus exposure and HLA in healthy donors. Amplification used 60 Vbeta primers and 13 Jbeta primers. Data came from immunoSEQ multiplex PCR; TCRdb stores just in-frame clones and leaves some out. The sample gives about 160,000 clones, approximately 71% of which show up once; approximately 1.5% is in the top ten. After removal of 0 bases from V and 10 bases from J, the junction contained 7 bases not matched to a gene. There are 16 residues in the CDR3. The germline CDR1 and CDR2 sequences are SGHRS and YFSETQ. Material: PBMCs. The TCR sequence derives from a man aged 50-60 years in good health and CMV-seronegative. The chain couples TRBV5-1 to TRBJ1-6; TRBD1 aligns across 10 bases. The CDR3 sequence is CASSLEGTGEGSPLHF. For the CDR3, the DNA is TGCGCCAGCAGCTTGGAAGGGACAGGGGAAGGATCACCCCTCCACTTT.